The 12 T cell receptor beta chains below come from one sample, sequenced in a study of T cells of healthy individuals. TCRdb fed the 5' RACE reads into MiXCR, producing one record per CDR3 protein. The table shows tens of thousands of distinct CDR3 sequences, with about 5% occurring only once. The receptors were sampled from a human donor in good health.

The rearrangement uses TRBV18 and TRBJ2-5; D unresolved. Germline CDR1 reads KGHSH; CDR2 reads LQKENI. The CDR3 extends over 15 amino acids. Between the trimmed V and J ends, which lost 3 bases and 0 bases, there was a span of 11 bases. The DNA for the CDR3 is TGTGCCAGCTCACCTGGCATCCCGTACCAAGAGACCCAGTACTTC. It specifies CASSPGIPYQETQYF.

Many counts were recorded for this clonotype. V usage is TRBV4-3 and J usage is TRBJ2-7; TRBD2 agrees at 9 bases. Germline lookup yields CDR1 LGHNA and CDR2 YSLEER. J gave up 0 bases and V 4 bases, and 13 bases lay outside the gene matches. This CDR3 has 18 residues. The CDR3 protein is CASSPRVVAGDSSYEQYF. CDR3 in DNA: TGCGCCAGCAGCCCACGTGTCGTAGCGGGAGATAGCTCCTACGAGCAGTACTTC.

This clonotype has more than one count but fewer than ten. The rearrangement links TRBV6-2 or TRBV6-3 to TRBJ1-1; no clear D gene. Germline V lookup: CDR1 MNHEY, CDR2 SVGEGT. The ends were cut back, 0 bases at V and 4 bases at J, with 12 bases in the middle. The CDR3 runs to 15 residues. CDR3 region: CASSYSQALGTEAFF. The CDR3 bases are TGTGCCAGCAGTTACTCGCAGGCCCTTGGCACTGAAGCTTTCTTT.

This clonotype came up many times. DNA of the CDR3: TGTGCCAGCAGTTTATCGATGAGAATCTATGGCTACACCTTC. Protein sequence: CASSLSMRIYGYTF. The chain uses TRBV27 and TRBJ1-2; the D is unclear. Trimming took off 0 bases at V and 4 bases at J, with 9 bases between the two ends. Germline values: CDR1 MNHEY, CDR2 SMNVEV (reference sequence). The CDR3 length is 14 residues.

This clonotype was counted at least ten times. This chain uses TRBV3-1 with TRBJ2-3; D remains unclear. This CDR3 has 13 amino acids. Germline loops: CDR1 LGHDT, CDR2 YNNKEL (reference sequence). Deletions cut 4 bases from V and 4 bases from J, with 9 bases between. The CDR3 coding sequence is TGTGCCAGCAGCCCACTGGCCTCAGATACGCAGTATTTT. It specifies CASSPLASDTQYF.

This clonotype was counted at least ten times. This chain's CDR3 is CASSLEQRDGYTF. DNA of the CDR3: TGCGCCAGCAGCTTGGAACAGAGAGATGGCTACACCTTC. V gene TRBV5-1 combines with J gene TRBJ1-2; D unclear. Trimming removed 0 bases from V and 6 bases from J, with 9 bases in between. Germline loops: CDR1 SGHRS, CDR2 YFSETQ. The CDR3 has 13 residues.

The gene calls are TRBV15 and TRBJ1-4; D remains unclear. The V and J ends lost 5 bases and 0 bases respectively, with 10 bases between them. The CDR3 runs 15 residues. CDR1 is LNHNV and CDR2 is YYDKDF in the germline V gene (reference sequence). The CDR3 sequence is CATSERWATNEKLFF. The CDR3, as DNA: TGTGCCACCAGCGAAAGGTGGGCAACTAATGAAAAACTGTTTTTT.

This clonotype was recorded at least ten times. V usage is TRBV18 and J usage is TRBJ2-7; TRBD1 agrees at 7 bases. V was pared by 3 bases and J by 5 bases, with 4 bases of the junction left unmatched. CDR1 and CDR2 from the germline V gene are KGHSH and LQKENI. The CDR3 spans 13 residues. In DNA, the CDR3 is TGTGCCAGCTCACCCGGGCAGGGGGACGAGCAGTACTTC. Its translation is CASSPGQGDEQYF.

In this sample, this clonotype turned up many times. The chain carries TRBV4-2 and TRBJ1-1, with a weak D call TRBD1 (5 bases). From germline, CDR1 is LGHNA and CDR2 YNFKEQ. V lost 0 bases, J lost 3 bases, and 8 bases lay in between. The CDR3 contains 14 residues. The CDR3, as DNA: TGTGCCAGCAGCCAAGAAGGCAGGGACACTGAAGCTTTCTTT. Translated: CASSQEGRDTEAFF.

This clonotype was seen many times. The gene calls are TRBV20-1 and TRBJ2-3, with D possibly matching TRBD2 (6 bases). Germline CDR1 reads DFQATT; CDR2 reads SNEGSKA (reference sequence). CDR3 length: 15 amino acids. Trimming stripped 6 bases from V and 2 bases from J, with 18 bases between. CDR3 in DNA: TGCAGTGCCAACCCTTTTGCGGGGTACACAGATACGCAGTATTTT. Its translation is CSANPFAGYTDTQYF.

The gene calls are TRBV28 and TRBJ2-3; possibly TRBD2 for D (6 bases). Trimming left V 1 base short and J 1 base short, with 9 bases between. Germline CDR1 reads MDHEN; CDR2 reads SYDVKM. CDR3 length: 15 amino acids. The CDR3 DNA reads TGTGCCAGCAGTTTATACACGGGAGGCACAGATACGCAGTATTTT. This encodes CASSLYTGGTDTQYF.

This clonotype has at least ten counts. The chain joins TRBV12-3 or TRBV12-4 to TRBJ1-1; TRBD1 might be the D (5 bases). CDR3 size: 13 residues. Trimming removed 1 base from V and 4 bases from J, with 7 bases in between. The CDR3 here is CASSLVRGTEAFF. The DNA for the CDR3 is TGTGCCAGCAGTTTAGTGAGGGGCACTGAAGCTTTCTTT.